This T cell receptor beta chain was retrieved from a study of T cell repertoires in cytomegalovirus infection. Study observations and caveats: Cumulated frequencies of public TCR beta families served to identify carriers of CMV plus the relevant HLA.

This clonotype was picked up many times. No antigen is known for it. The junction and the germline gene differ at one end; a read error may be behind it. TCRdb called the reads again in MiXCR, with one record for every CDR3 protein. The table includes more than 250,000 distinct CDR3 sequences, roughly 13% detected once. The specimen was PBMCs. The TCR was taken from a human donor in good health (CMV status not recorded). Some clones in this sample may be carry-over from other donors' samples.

The CDR3 sequence: CASSPHRDTDTQYF. CDR3 DNA: TGTGCTAGCAGCCCGCACAGGGACACAGATACGCAGTATTTT. The chain recombines TRBV7-7 with TRBJ2-3; weak D call: TRBD1 (6 bases). CDR3 size: 14 residues. Germline loops: CDR1 SSHAT, CDR2 FNYEAQ (reference sequence).